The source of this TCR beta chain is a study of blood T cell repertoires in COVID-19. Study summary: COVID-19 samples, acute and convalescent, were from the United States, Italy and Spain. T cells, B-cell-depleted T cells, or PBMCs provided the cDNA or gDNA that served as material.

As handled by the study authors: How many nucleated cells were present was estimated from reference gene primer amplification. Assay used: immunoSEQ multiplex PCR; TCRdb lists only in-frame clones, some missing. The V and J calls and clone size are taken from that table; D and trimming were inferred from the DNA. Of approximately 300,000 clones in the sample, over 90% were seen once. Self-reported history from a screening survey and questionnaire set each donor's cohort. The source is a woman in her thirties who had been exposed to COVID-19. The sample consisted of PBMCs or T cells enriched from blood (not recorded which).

The CDR3 nucleotides read TGTGCCAGCAGCTTAGTCTGGGCGGGTGACTACAATGAGCAGTTCTTC. Amino acid sequence: CASSLVWAGDYNEQFF. J is TRBJ2-1 and V is TRBV7-2; perhaps TRBD2 as D (5 bases). This CDR3 is 16 amino acids long. Per the germline V gene, CDR1 is SGHTA and CDR2 is FQGNSA. V lost 1 base, J lost 3 bases, and 13 bases lay in between.